A single sample is the source of the 15 T cell receptor beta chains below, sequenced in a study of blood T cell repertoires in COVID-19. The repertoire was sequenced with immunoSEQ multiplex PCR; TCRdb's copy has only in-frame clones and lacks some. The table records some 14,000 clones, 83% of them present only once. The sample comprised peripheral blood. The receptor set was obtained from a woman in her sixties or seventies with acute or convalescent COVID-19.

This clone appeared a few times. The V gene is TRBV2, the J gene TRBJ2-7; D ambiguous. Germline assignment: CDR1 SNHLY and CDR2 FYNNEI. The CDR3 runs 13 residues. Trimming pared 4 bases from V and 4 bases from J, leaving 11 bases between. The CDR3 here is CASSGKARYEQYF. The CDR3 DNA reads as TGTGCCAGCAGTGGGAAAGCGAGGTACGAGCAGTACTTC.

The chain employs TRBV4-2 and TRBJ1-4; 9 bases agree with TRBD1. The CDR3 contains 14 residues. V trimming: 1 base; J trimming: 6 bases; junction bases outside the gene matches: 0. Germline V gene lookup returns CDR1 LGHNA and CDR2 YNFKEQ. This CDR3 reads CASSQGTGDEKLFF. The CDR3 DNA follows: TGTGCCAGCAGCCAAGGGACAGGGGATGAAAAACTGTTTTTT.

The rearrangement links TRBV5-4 to TRBJ2-7; the D gene is possibly TRBD2 (5 bases). From germline, CDR1 is SGHNT and CDR2 YYREEE (reference sequence). This CDR3 has 14 amino acids. V was cut by 0 bases and J by 6 bases, with 13 bases left in between. The CDR3 DNA follows: TGTGCCAGCAGCTTGGCCGCTAGCTTCTCCGAGCAGTACTTC. Translated, it gives CASSLAASFSEQYF.

This chain connects TRBV5-1 to TRBJ2-2; 7 nucleotides match TRBD1. This CDR3 region has 16 residues. Germline values: CDR1 SGHRS, CDR2 YFSETQ. With V trimmed by 4 bases and J by 3 bases, 9 bases remained unmatched. The CDR3 DNA sequence: TGCGCCAGCAGCCCCCCGACAGGGATGTACACCGGGGAGCTGTTTTTT. Translated: CASSPPTGMYTGELFF.

The chain has TRBV2 and TRBJ1-5, with D maybe TRBD1 (5 bases). V was trimmed by 5 bases and J by 3 bases, leaving 11 bases between them. The CDR3 length is 14 residues. Germline V gene sequence: CDR1 SNHLY, CDR2 FYNNEI. CDR3 region: CASSRGLDNQPQHF. DNA for the CDR3: TGTGCCAGCAGTCGGGGGTTAGACAATCAGCCCCAGCATTTT.

The CDR3 DNA reads as TGTGCCAGCAGCCTTATAGCGGGGGGAGTGGAGACCCAGTACTTC. It encodes CASSLIAGGVETQYF. The chain has TRBV7-2 and TRBJ2-5; 10 bases match TRBD2. CDR1 is SGHTA, CDR2 FQGNSA, per germline. This CDR3 spans 15 amino acids. The V segment lost 5 bases and the J segment 5 bases; nucleotides outside the gene matches: 8.

The gene calls are TRBV28 and TRBJ2-3, with 11 bases fitting TRBD2. This CDR3 has 16 amino acids. V shed 3 bases and J 1 base; nucleotides not matched to a gene: 3. Germline loops: CDR1 MDHEN, CDR2 SYDVKM. The CDR3 region has the DNA TGTGCCAGCAGTTTTCTAGCGGGAGGTGGCACAGATACGCAGTATTTT. Protein sequence: CASSFLAGGGTDTQYF.

The chain has TRBV9 and TRBJ2-3; D is possibly TRBD2 (5 bases). The CDR3 has 16 residues. Trimming removed 0 bases from V and 0 bases from J, with 11 bases in between. Germline V lookup: CDR1 SGDLS, CDR2 YYNGEE. The CDR3 protein is CASSVGAERSTDTQYF. The CDR3 DNA is TGTGCCAGCAGCGTAGGAGCGGAACGAAGCACAGATACGCAGTATTTT.

V and J are TRBV2 and TRBJ1-6, with a possible D match to TRBD1 (6 bases). The CDR3 covers 13 residues. Trimming took 10 bases from V and 9 from J, leaving 16 bases between them. Germline V gene sequence: CDR1 SNHLY, CDR2 FYNNEI. In DNA, the CDR3 is TGTGCCACCGCAAGGGGGAGAAGTTCACCCCTCCACTTT. It yields the protein CATARGRSSPLHF.

The chain joins TRBV7-2 to TRBJ2-7, with D possibly being TRBD2 (5 bases). Germline CDR1 reads SGHTA; CDR2 reads FQGNSA. The germline V and J ends were trimmed by 5 bases and 3 bases, with 17 bases remaining between them. The CDR3 extends over 15 amino acids. The CDR3 sequence: CASSNQADSYYEQYF. The CDR3 DNA is TGTGCCAGCAGCAACCAAGCGGACTCATACTACGAGCAGTACTTC.

This clone was picked up a small number of times. This sequence joins TRBV27 and TRBJ2-2, with 7 bases lining up with TRBD1. CDR3 length equals 15 residues. Germline CDR1 and CDR2: MNHEY and SMNVEV (reference sequence). J gave up 3 bases and V 2 bases, and 3 bases lay outside the gene matches. In DNA form, the CDR3 reads TGTGCCAGCAGTTTAACAGGGGTATACACCGGGGAGCTGTTTTTT. Translation gives CASSLTGVYTGELFF.

This chain links TRBV2 with TRBJ2-2; TRBD2 aligns across 9 bases. CDR3 length: 18 residues. Germline CDR1 reads SNHLY; CDR2 reads FYNNEI. V was pared by 4 bases and J by 1 base, with 10 bases of the junction left unmatched. As DNA, the CDR3 is TGTGCCAGCAGTGGGGCAGCGGGGGGAGGTTGGAACACCGGGGAGCTGTTTTTT. It codes for CASSGAAGGGWNTGELFF.

The chain combines TRBV28 with TRBJ2-1; maybe TRBD2 (5 bases). The CDR3 has 16 residues. Germline V lookup: CDR1 MDHEN, CDR2 SYDVKM. Trimming pared 2 bases from V and 0 bases from J, leaving 11 bases between. The CDR3 bases are TGTGCCAGCAGTTTACAGCCGGGGAGCTCCTACAATGAGCAGTTCTTC. It translates to CASSLQPGSSYNEQFF.

V gene TRBV7-2 combines with J gene TRBJ2-7, with TRBD2 identical over 8 bases. Looked up from germline, CDR1 is SGHTA and CDR2 is FQGNSA. The CDR3 is 15 residues long. The V segment lost 1 base and the J segment 2 bases; nucleotides outside the gene matches: 4. The CDR3 nucleotides are TGTGCCAGCAGCTTAGATTCGGGGGGGCCCTACGAGCAGTACTTC. Protein sequence: CASSLDSGGPYEQYF.

The V and J genes are TRBV19 and TRBJ2-3; possibly TRBD1 for D (6 bases). V gave up 9 bases and J gave up 0 bases, with 13 bases separating them. CDR1 LNHDA and CDR2 SQIVND come from the germline V gene (reference sequence). The CDR3 contains 14 residues. The CDR3 nucleotides are TGTGCCAGCAACCGACAGGTTAGCACAGATACGCAGTATTTT. Translating gives CASNRQVSTDTQYF. The complete variable domain, with remaining parts taken from reference TRBV19 and TRBJ2-3, reads DGGITQSPKYLFRKEGQNVTLSCEQNLNHDAMYWYRQDPGQGLRLIYYSQIVNDFQKGDIAEGYSVSREKKESFPLTVTSAQKNPTAFYLCASNRQVSTDTQYFGPGTRLTVL.